The source of this T cell receptor (beta chain) is a study of control samples from healthy donors and cancer patients. V was shortened by 6 bases and J by 8 bases, with 22 bases between the two germline ends. CDR3 length equals 15 residues. In germline, CDR1 is MDHEN, CDR2 SYDVKM. Libraries were prepared by immunoSEQ multiplex PCR; TCRdb keeps only in-frame clonotypes and omits some of them. The data contain 150,000 to 190,000 clones, roughly 93% of them singletons. The sequencing sample was made of blood. This sequence joins TRBV28 and TRBJ1-2; D gene uncertain. The receptor's source is a man between 45 and 60 years old in good health. This CDR3 is CASSPADREFEGYTF. CDR3 nucleotide sequence: TGTGCCAGCAGCCCCGCGGACCGGGAGTTCGAGGGCTACACCTTC.